This TCR beta chain originates from a study of blood T cells in healthy people across ages. Points from the study as a whole: Using unsorted PBMCs precluded a conclusive naive versus antigen-experienced comparison. Significant beta diversity loss was already apparent by age around 36, declining roughly linearly. Among long-lived donors, naive CD4+ cells were more numerous and diversity higher than in aged donors.

Donors gave around 10 milliliters of peripheral blood apiece. Per germline, CDR1 SQVTM and CDR2 ANQGSEA. This CDR3 has 13 amino acids. With respect to this clonotype: The antigen is not known.

A second PCR, run for about 7 to 11 cycles, used a sample-barcoded 5' primer plus a J-beta primer mix. Via MiXCR, TCRdb re-called the 5' RACE reads, giving one row per CDR3 protein. Of fewer than 750,000 distinct CDR3 sequences listed, more than 45% are singletons. The sequenced sample was blood. The sequence came from a man aged 80 or over in good health. The V and J genes are TRBV29-1 and TRBJ2-5, with D unresolved. The J call is doubtful: the DNA matches TRBJ2-7 better. The CDR3 region is CSAQTDSWGEQYF. CDR3 in DNA: TGCAGCGCCCAAACTGACTCTTGGGGCGAGCAGTACTTC.